The TCR beta chain described here comes from a study of shared clonotypes between healthy human individuals (TCRdb year 2020). With regard to the full study: The cohort comprised a couple of women and a few men aged 18 to 49 years. To increase sequencing depth and limit assay-specific biases, different laboratories used diverse techniques to prepare libraries and sequence TCR repertoires. To estimate repertoire size and how much clonotype sharing occurs between individuals, the study deeply sequenced the blood TCR repertoires of 5 or 6 healthy adults. For each donor, CD4 naive and CD4 memory were each given three plates, CD8 naive was given two plates, and CD8 memory was given one plate. Leukapheresis yielded between about 0.85 and 9 billion PBMCs per donor.

The CDR3 measures 14 amino acids from cysteine to phenylalanine. This entry keeps only the CDR3 DNA: 42 bases, framed from base 1. Trimming leaves V shorter by 1 base and J shorter by 7 bases, with the junction holding 7 bases beyond the gene matches. The CDR1 and CDR2 encoded by the germline V gene (reference sequence) are SEHNR and FQNEAQ. The paper as a whole reports these results and caveats: Estimated clonotype richness was generally larger for naive than for memory subsets. Compared with non-shared clonotypes, the clonotypes found in all four sorted-subset donors had higher generation probabilities. When a few donors were compared, the shared fraction of clonotypes was around 4.6% for naive CD4, roughly 3.3% for naive CD8, more than 2% for memory CD4, and less than 0.45% for memory CD8. Sampling was restricted to blood, and TCR repertoires in tissues likely differ from the TCR repertoires found in blood. Because the study included only a small number of donors, the genetic and exposure-history diversity represented was limited. Pairwise subsampling indicated that sequencing depth was expected to affect the degree of clonotype sharing among donors. Incomplete sequencing was indicated by rarefaction of sorted-subset datasets, despite the large sequencing depth.

Donors were healthy HIV-negative adults with no recently reported acute infections or vaccinations. Every donor was a Caucasian adult residing in Nashville, Tennessee, USA. CD4+ T cells were enriched by magnetic negative selection; naive cells were then positively selected on CD45RA, and the negative fraction formed the memory subset. After blood collection by leukapheresis, PBMCs were isolated using Ficoll-Histopaque density gradient centrifugation and then cryopreserved in the vapor phase of liquid nitrogen. Analytical flow cytometry was used to check the purity and quantity of each magnetically sorted T cell population. From each sorted fraction, genomic DNA was isolated and quantified by UV absorbance on a Nanodrop 2000c. This clone was seen a single time. Its antigen remains unidentified. One base away there is no much larger clone; base qualities are not given. Using the deep immunoSEQ assay, multiplex PCR amplified TCR CDR3 regions from genomic DNA. For each cell subset, the extracted genomic DNA was distributed evenly across all wells of several immunoSEQ 96-well plates, and each plate served as one replicate. For sorted subsets, around 0.2 ug genomic DNA, equal to some 28,000 T cell genomes, was loaded into each replicate PCR. Purified libraries were measured with a Qubit 3.0 fluorometer, size-checked on a Bioanalyzer 2100, and measured again with the KAPA Library Quantification kit. Each immunoSEQ 96-well plate was sequenced on its own single-read 150-cycle Illumina NextSeq 550 flow cell. In the authors' own workflow: Because the immunoSEQ output included only junctional sequences and no quality scores, the filtering could not be the same as the filtering used for full-length reads. To assign V/J genes and CDR3, sequences were annotated against IMGT germline references using PyIR, a Python wrapper for IgBLAST v1.9. Reads were filtered out if the reads had weak V/J assignments (E-value above 1e-6), no CDR3, stop codons, out-of-frame junctions, or ambiguous translated residues. V3J clonotypes were defined as sequences sharing an identical inferred V gene, J gene, and CDR3 amino acid sequence. The percentage overlap between two repertoires was calculated by dividing the number of shared unique clonotypes by the size of the smaller repertoire. Three approaches were used to assess repertoire richness: RTK rarefaction, the Chao1 estimator, and Recon v2.1 estimates of unobserved clonotypes. Generation probabilities for all TCRbeta clonotypes obtained by the gDNA method from a handful of donors were computed using OLGA. TCRdb holds this immuneACCESS table with in-frame rearrangements only. Some clones are missing; in checked studies, unresolved V genes explain under half, and the rest has no known cause. Clone size and V and J calls were adopted from that table, with D and trimming inferred from the DNA. This sample gives some 2.3 million clones in total; approximately 93% of them show up just once. The ten largest clones add up to about 0.37% of the sample.

The material sequenced was naive CD4+ T cells from PBMCs. The cell subset or site label here, explained by the study, means: CD45RA+ positively selected. The chain is encoded by TRBV7-9 joined to TRBJ2-7; 7 junctional bases match TRBD1. This clonotype originated in a man aged 18-30 years in good health. Some clones in this sample may be carry-over from other donors' samples. The DNA sequence is as follows: TGTGCCAGCAGCTTAGGGCTAGGGGGCGGGGAGCAGTACTTC. This sequence encodes CASSLGLGGGEQYF. The reference TRBV7-9 and TRBJ2-7 proteins fill in what lies around the CDR3, so the full variable domain reads DTGVSQNPRHKITKRGQNVTFRCDPISEHNRLYWYRQTLGQGPEFLTYFQNEAQLEKSRLLSDRFSAERPKGSFSTLEIQRTEQGDSAMYLCASSLGLGGGEQYFGPGTRLTVT.